Below, 23 T cell receptor beta chains from the same sample are listed, as sequenced in a study of blood T cell repertoires in COVID-19. Repertoires were generated with immunoSEQ multiplex PCR, while TCRdb's copy carries only in-frame clones and drops some. Among a few hundred thousand clones listed, about 88% were seen once. Sequenced material: peripheral blood. All receptors derive from a man aged 55 to 70 who had recovered from COVID-19.

J is TRBJ2-5 and V is TRBV12-5, with 7 bases lining up with TRBD1. This CDR3 comprises 13 residues. The ends lost 3 bases at V and 4 bases at J; junction bases unmatched: 2. Germline CDR1 reads LGHNT; CDR2 reads FRNRAP. The CDR3, as DNA: TGTGCTAGTGGTTTTGCAGGGGGAGAGACCCAGTACTTC. Its translation is CASGFAGGETQYF.

This clone was counted a single time. The genes are TRBV13 and TRBJ1-1; the D is unclear. V was trimmed by 7 bases and J by 1 base, leaving 13 bases between them. Germline assignment: CDR1 PRHDT and CDR2 FYEKMQ (reference sequence). There are 14 residues in the CDR3. CDR3 protein: CASIQRTSNTEAFF. The CDR3 nucleotides are TGTGCCAGCATCCAGCGGACCTCGAACACTGAAGCTTTCTTT.

This rearrangement joins TRBV7-9 to TRBJ2-2, with TRBD1 matching over 8 bases. Trimming at V came to 4 bases and at J to 2 bases, leaving 12 bases not matched to a gene. The CDR3 is 18 amino acids. The germline V gene has CDR1 SEHNR and CDR2 FQNEAQ (reference sequence). The CDR3 loop reads CASSSHFRPGGNTGELFF. CDR3 coding DNA: TGTGCCAGCAGCTCCCATTTTAGGCCAGGGGGCAACACCGGGGAGCTGTTTTTT.

The chain links TRBV5-5 to TRBJ1-6; 11 bases are a match to TRBD1. CDR1 and CDR2 (germline): SGHKS, YYEKEE (reference sequence). Trimming cost V 3 bases and J 8 bases; bases outside gene matches: 4. This CDR3 spans 15 amino acids. The CDR3 bases are TGTGCCAGCAGCTCCCCGGGACAGGGGGATTCACCCCTCCACTTT. Its translation is CASSSPGQGDSPLHF.

The chain links TRBV19 to TRBJ1-5; a possible D gene is TRBD1 (5 bases). Germline V gene sequence: CDR1 LNHDA, CDR2 SQIVND (reference sequence). The CDR3 spans 17 residues. Trimming took off 3 bases at V and 0 bases at J, with 15 bases between the two ends. In nucleotides, the CDR3 is TGTGCCAGTAGTATTAGGGGCGCGGTAAATAGCAATCAGCCCCAGCATTTT. Its translation: CASSIRGAVNSNQPQHF.

The chain is built from TRBV9 and TRBJ2-3; D remains unclear. V was clipped by 6 bases and J by 3 bases, with 11 bases between them. This CDR3 spans 13 amino acids. The germline gives CDR1 SGDLS, CDR2 YYNGEE. The CDR3 DNA reads as TGTGCCAGCACCCGTAGTCAAACAGATACGCAGTATTTT. Translated, it gives CASTRSQTDTQYF.

This chain connects TRBV6-5 to TRBJ2-7, with 8 nucleotides matching TRBD1. V was clipped by 4 bases and J by 5 bases; unmatched bases: 7. The germline V gene has CDR1 MNHEY and CDR2 SVGAGI. The length of the CDR3 is 14 residues. Here the CDR3 DNA reads TGTGCCAGCAGTTCCCGGACAGGGTCCGACGAGCAGTACTTC. It translates to CASSSRTGSDEQYF.

The J gene is TRBJ2-1, the V gene TRBV5-1, with 12 positions matching TRBD2. This CDR3 has 16 residues. CDR1 SGHRS and CDR2 YFSETQ come from the germline V gene. With 4 bases clipped from V and 5 bases from J, the junction kept 7 bases outside the gene matches. The CDR3 reads CASSPTLAGGHNEQFF. In DNA form, the CDR3 reads TGCGCCAGCAGCCCGACTCTAGCGGGGGGGCACAATGAGCAGTTCTTC.

This clone occurred a few times. This chain uses TRBV25-1 with TRBJ1-4, with a weak D call TRBD1 (5 bases). The length of the CDR3 is 15 residues. The germline V gene has CDR1 MGHDK and CDR2 SYGVNS. Trimming removed 6 bases at V and 3 bases at J, with 14 bases between. The CDR3 DNA follows: TGTGCCAGCAGCCCGGGTGGGGCTTCTAATGAAAAACTGTTTTTT. Its translation is CASSPGGASNEKLFF.

J is TRBJ1-6 and V is TRBV7-2, with 7 bases aligning to TRBD1. From germline, CDR1 is SGHTA and CDR2 FQGNSA. V shed 5 bases, J shed 7 bases, and the junction held 5 bases outside the gene matches. The CDR3 extends over 14 amino acids. DNA of the CDR3: TGTGCCAGCAGCCCCCGGACAGGAAATTCACCCCTCCACTTT. Translation: CASSPRTGNSPLHF. The full variable domain, in which reference TRBV7-2 and TRBJ1-6 provide the parts outside the CDR3, is GAGVSQSPSNKVTEKGKDVELRCDPISGHTALYWYRQSLGQGLEFLIYFQGNSAPDKSGLPSDRFSAERTGGSVSTLTIQRTQQEDSAVYLCASSPRTGNSPLHFGNGTRLTVT.

The genes are TRBV30 and TRBJ2-3; 7 bases align to TRBD2. V lost 5 bases, J lost 4 bases, and 6 bases stayed unmatched. CDR3 length equals 13 residues. Looked up from germline, CDR1 is GTSNPN and CDR2 is SVGIG (reference sequence). The CDR3 protein is CAWEAGPADTQYF. The CDR3 nucleotides read TGTGCCTGGGAAGCGGGACCCGCAGATACGCAGTATTTT.

The chain joins TRBV27 to TRBJ2-7; weak D call: TRBD2 (6 bases). Germline CDR1 reads MNHEY; CDR2 reads SMNVEV (reference sequence). The ends were cut back, 6 bases at V and 4 bases at J, with 13 bases in the middle. The CDR3 is 13 amino acids. The CDR3 loop reads CASSPGLMYEQYF. The DNA of the CDR3 is TGTGCCAGCAGCCCGGGACTCATGTACGAGCAGTACTTC.

V gene TRBV2 combines with J gene TRBJ2-4; 7 bases match TRBD1. The CDR3 extends over 15 amino acids. Germline CDR1 is SNHLY and CDR2 is FYNNEI. The V and J ends lost 6 bases and 0 bases, in that order; junction bases with no gene match: 5. The CDR3 coding sequence is TGTGCCAGCAGGGACAGGCTTTTAGCCAAAAACATTCAGTACTTC. Protein: CASRDRLLAKNIQYF.

The rearrangement uses TRBV7-3 and TRBJ2-3, with a tentative D call TRBD1 (5 bases). V was cut by 3 bases and J by 2 bases, with 9 bases left in between. Germline CDR1 SGHTA, CDR2 FQGTGA. This CDR3 is 14 amino acids long. For the CDR3, the DNA is TGTGCCAGCAGCTTCGTGGGGCCCACAGATACGCAGTATTTT. Its protein product is CASSFVGPTDTQYF. Full variable domain (outside the CDR3, taken from reference TRBV7-3 and TRBJ2-3): GAGVSQTPSNKVTEKGKYVELRCDPISGHTALYWYRQSLGQGPEFLIYFQGTGAADDSGLPNDRFFAVRPEGSVSTLKIQRTERGDSAVYLCASSFVGPTDTQYFGPGTRLTVL.

The chain links TRBV6-5 to TRBJ2-7; possible D gene TRBD2, 6 bases. Looked up from germline, CDR1 is MNHEY and CDR2 is SVGAGI. The V end lost 6 bases, the J end lost 6 bases, and 18 bases lay between the germline ends. This CDR3 is 14 amino acids long. CDR3 in DNA: TGTGCCAGCAGCCGGGGGTCTCTTGGGTCCGAGCAGTACTTC. Translated: CASSRGSLGSEQYF.

The chain recombines TRBV4-2 with TRBJ1-1; possibly TRBD1 for D (6 bases). The CDR3 consists of 15 residues. V was pared by 0 bases and J by 1 base, with 9 bases between. Germline V gene lookup returns CDR1 LGHNA and CDR2 YNFKEQ. The CDR3 here is CASSQEAGANTEAFF. The CDR3 DNA is TGTGCCAGCAGCCAAGAGGCAGGGGCGAACACTGAAGCTTTCTTT.

J is TRBJ1-6 and V is TRBV27; no reliable D call. Trimming took 3 bases from V and 8 from J, leaving 5 bases between them. Germline V gene lookup returns CDR1 MNHEY and CDR2 SMNVEV (reference sequence). The CDR3 sequence is 12 residues long. In DNA, the CDR3 is TGTGCCAGCAGTTTTGGGCATTCACCCCTCCACTTT. It encodes CASSFGHSPLHF.

The chain uses TRBV25-1 and TRBJ1-2; D is perhaps TRBD1 (6 bases). This CDR3 spans 14 amino acids. Germline V gene sequence: CDR1 MGHDK, CDR2 SYGVNS. V was cut by 10 bases and J by 8 bases, with 23 bases left in between. CDR3 nucleotide sequence: TGTGCCACACTCGCGGACAGCCCAACTAAGGGCTACACCTTC. Protein sequence: CATLADSPTKGYTF.

This clone was seen just once. CDR3 sequence reads: CASSPLERGPYEQYF. The CDR3 DNA is TGTGCCAGCAGCCCACTGGAGCGGGGACCCTACGAGCAGTACTTC. The chain carries TRBV5-4 and TRBJ2-7, with TRBD2 matching 7 bases. The germline V gene encodes CDR1 SGHNT and CDR2 YYREEE (reference sequence). CDR3 size: 15 residues. After removal of 4 bases from V and 2 bases from J, the junction contained 9 bases not matched to a gene.

The V gene is TRBV5-1, the J gene TRBJ2-7, with D possibly being TRBD1 (8 bases). Germline loops: CDR1 SGHRS, CDR2 YFSETQ. Trimming took 4 bases from V and 0 from J, leaving 11 bases between them. The CDR3 extends over 14 amino acids. The CDR3 nucleotides are TGCGCCAGCAGCAGCGGGACAGGCTCCTACGAGCAGTACTTC. It translates to CASSSGTGSYEQYF. Combining the CDR3 with reference TRBV5-1 and TRBJ2-7 gives the whole variable domain KAGVTQTPRYLIKTRGQQVTLSCSPISGHRSVSWYQQTPGQGLQFLFEYFSETQRNKGNFPGRFSGRQFSNSRSEMNVSTLELGDSALYLCASSSGTGSYEQYFGPGTRLTVT.

The chain joins TRBV7-3 to TRBJ2-1, with D possibly matching TRBD1 (5 bases). The germline CDR1 and CDR2 sequences are SGHTA and FQGTGA. This CDR3 region has 13 residues. Between the trimmed V and J ends, which lost 4 bases and 5 bases, there was a span of 9 bases. The CDR3 reads CASSSDSHNEQFF. Written as DNA, the CDR3 is TGTGCCAGCAGCTCCGACAGTCACAATGAGCAGTTCTTC.

CDR3 sequence (DNA): TGTGCCAGCAGCTTAGCAGGTGGGGGCGGATCAAACATTCAGTACTTC. Translated: CASSLAGGGGSNIQYF. The rearrangement uses TRBV7-9 and TRBJ2-4; possibly TRBD1 for D (6 bases). The V end was cut by 0 bases, the J end by 6 bases, with 15 bases between. Germline CDR1 SEHNR, CDR2 FQNEAQ (reference sequence). This CDR3 has 16 residues. Variable domain in full (rest from reference TRBV7-9 and TRBJ2-4): DTGVSQNPRHKITKRGQNVTFRCDPISEHNRLYWYRQTLGQGPEFLTYFQNEAQLEKSRLLSDRFSAERPKGSFSTLEIQRTEQGDSAMYLCASSLAGGGGSNIQYFGAGTRLSVL.

V is TRBV12-3 or TRBV12-4 and J is TRBJ1-1; TRBD1 aligns across 8 bases. The length of the CDR3 is 13 residues. Losses at the gene ends were 6 bases for V and 4 bases for J; bases not matched to a gene: 4. CDR3 sequence reads: CASSGQGITEAFF. In nucleotides, the CDR3 is TGTGCCAGCAGCGGACAGGGAATCACTGAAGCTTTCTTT.